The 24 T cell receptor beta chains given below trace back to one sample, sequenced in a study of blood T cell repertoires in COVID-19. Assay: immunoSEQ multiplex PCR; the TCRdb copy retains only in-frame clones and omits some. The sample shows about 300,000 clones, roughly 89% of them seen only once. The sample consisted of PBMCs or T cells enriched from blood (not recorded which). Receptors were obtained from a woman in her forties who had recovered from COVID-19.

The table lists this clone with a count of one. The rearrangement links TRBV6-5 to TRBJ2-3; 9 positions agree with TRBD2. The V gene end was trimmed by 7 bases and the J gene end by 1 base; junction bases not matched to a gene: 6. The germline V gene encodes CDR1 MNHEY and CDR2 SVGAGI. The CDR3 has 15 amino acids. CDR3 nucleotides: TGTGCCAGCACCCTAGAGCGGGGGGGCACAGATACGCAGTATTTT. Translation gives CASTLERGGTDTQYF.

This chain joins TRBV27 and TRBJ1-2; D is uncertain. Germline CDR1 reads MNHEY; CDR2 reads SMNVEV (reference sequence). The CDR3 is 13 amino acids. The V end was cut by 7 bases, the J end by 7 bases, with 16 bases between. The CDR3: CASKSPQSPGYTF. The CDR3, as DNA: TGTGCCAGCAAATCCCCGCAGTCTCCTGGCTACACCTTC.

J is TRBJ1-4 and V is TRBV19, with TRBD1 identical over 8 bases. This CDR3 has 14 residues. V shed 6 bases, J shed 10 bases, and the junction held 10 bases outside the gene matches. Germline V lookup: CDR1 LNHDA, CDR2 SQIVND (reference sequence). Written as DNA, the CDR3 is TGTGCCAGTAGGCTAGGGGACAGGCGGGGAAAACTGTTTTTT. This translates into CASRLGDRRGKLFF. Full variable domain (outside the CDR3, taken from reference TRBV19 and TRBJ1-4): DGGITQSPKYLFRKEGQNVTLSCEQNLNHDAMYWYRQDPGQGLRLIYYSQIVNDFQKGDIAEGYSVSREKKESFPLTVTSAQKNPTAFYLCASRLGDRRGKLFFGSGTQLSVL.

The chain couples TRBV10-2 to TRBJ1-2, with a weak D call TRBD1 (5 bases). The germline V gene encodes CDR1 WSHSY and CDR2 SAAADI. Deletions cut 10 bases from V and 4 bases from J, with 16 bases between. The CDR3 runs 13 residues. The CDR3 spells CATWAGEGYGYTF. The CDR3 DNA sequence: TGCGCCACCTGGGCGGGGGAGGGCTATGGCTACACCTTC.

Written as DNA, the CDR3 is TGTGCCAGCTCACGAGAGGGAATCTCTAACTATGGCTACACCTTC. Protein: CASSREGISNYGYTF. The chain is built from TRBV18 and TRBJ1-2; D gene uncertain. The CDR3 is made up of 15 amino acids. The germline V gene has CDR1 KGHSH and CDR2 LQKENI. The V end lost 4 bases, the J end lost 0 bases, and 12 bases lay between the germline ends.

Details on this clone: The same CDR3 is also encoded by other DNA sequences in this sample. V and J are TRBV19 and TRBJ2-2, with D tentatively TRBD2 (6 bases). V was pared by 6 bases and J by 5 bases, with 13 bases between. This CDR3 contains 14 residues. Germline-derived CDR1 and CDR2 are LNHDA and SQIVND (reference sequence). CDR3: CASRLLRETGELFF. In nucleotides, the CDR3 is TGTGCCAGTAGGCTACTCCGGGAGACCGGGGAGCTGTTTTTT.

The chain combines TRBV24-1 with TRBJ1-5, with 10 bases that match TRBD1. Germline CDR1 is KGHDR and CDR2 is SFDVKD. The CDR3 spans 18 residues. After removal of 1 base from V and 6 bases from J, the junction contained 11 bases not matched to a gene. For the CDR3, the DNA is TGTGCCACCAGTGATTTCTGTCAGGGACAGGGGCACAGTCAGCCCCAGCATTTT. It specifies CATSDFCQGQGHSQPQHF.

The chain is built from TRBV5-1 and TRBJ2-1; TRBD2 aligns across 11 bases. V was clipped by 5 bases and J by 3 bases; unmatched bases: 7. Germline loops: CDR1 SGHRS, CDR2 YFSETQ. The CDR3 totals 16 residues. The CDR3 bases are TGCGCCAGCAGTTTCACTAGCGGGAGTATCTACAATGAGCAGTTCTTC. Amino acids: CASSFTSGSIYNEQFF.

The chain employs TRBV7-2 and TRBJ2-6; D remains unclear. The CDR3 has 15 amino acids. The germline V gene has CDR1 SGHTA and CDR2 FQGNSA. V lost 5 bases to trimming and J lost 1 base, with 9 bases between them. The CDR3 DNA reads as TGTGCCAGCAGCCCGGAGTCTTCTGGGGCCAACGTCCTGACTTTC. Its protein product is CASSPESSGANVLTF. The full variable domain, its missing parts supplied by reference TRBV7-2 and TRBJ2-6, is GAGVSQSPSNKVTEKGKDVELRCDPISGHTALYWYRQSLGQGLEFLIYFQGNSAPDKSGLPSDRFSAERTGGSVSTLTIQRTQQEDSAVYLCASSPESSGANVLTFGAGSRLTVL.

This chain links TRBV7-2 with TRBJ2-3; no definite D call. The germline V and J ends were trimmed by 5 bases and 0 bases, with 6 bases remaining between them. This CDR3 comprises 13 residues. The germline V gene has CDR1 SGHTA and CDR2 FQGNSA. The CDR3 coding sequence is TGTGCCAGCAGCACCTACAGCACAGATACGCAGTATTTT. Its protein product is CASSTYSTDTQYF.

The chain's CDR3 is CASSWTGVNYGYTF. For the CDR3, the DNA is TGTGCCAGCAGCTGGACAGGGGTGAACTATGGCTACACCTTC. V usage is TRBV7-9 and J usage is TRBJ1-2; the match to TRBD1 covers 9 bases. Germline values: CDR1 SEHNR, CDR2 FQNEAQ (reference sequence). After removal of 4 bases from V and 2 bases from J, the junction contained 2 bases not matched to a gene. The CDR3 totals 14 residues.

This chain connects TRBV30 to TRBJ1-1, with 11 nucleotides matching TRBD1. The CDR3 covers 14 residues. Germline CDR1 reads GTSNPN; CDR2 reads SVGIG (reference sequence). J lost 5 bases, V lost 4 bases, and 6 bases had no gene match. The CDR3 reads CAWMGQGVKTEAFF. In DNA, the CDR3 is TGTGCCTGGATGGGACAGGGGGTCAAAACTGAAGCTTTCTTT. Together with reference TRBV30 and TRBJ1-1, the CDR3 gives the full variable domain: SQTIHQWPATLVQPVGSPLSLECTVEGTSNPNLYWYRQAAGRGLQLLFYSVGIGQISSEVPQNLSASRPQDRQFILSSKKLLLSDSGFYLCAWMGQGVKTEAFFGQGTRLTVV.

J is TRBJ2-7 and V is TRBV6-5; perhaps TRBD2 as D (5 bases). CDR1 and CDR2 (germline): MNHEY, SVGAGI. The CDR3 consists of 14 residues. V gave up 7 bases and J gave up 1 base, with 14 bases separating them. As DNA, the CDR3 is TGTGCCAGCAACTCAATTCGGGGTTCCTACGAGCAGTACTTC. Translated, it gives CASNSIRGSYEQYF.

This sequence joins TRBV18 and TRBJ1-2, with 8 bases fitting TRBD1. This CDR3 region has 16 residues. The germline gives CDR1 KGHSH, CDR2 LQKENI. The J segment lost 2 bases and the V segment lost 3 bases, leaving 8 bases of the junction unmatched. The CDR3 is CASSPLGQGKNYGYTF. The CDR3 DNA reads TGTGCCAGCTCACCGCTCGGACAGGGAAAGAACTATGGCTACACCTTC.

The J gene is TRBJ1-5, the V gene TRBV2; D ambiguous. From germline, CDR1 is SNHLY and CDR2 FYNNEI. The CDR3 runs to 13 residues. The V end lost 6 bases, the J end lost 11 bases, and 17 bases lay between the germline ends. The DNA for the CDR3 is TGTGCCAGCAGCCAAGCCGTAACGAGGTCCCAGCATTTT. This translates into CASSQAVTRSQHF.

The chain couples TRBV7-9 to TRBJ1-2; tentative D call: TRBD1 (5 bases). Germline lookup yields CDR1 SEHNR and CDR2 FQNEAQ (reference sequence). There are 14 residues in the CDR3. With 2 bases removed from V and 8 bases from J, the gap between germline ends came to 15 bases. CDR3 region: CASSLRGTPPGYTF. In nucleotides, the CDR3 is TGTGCCAGCAGCTTACGGGGGACCCCACCCGGCTACACCTTC. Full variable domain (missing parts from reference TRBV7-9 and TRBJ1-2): DTGVSQNPRHKITKRGQNVTFRCDPISEHNRLYWYRQTLGQGPEFLTYFQNEAQLEKSRLLSDRFSAERPKGSFSTLEIQRTEQGDSAMYLCASSLRGTPPGYTFGSGTRLTVV.

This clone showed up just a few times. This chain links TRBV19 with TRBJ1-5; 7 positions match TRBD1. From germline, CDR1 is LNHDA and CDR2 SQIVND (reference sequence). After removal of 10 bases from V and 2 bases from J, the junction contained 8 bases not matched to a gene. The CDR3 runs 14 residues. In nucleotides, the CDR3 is TGTGCCACCCAGGACAGGCGGGGCAATCAGCCCCAGCATTTT. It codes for CATQDRRGNQPQHF.

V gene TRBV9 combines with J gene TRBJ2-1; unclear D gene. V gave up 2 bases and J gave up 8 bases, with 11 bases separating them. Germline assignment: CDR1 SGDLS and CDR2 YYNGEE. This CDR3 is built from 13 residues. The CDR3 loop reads CASSVSPHDEQFF. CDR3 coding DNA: TGTGCCAGCAGCGTGAGCCCCCACGATGAGCAGTTCTTC.

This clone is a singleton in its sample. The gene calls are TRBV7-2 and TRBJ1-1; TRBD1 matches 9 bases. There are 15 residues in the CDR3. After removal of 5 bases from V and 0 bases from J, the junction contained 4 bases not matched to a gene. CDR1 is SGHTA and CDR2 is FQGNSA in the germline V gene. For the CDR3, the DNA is TGTGCCAGCAGCACTCGGACAGGGGTGAACACTGAAGCTTTCTTT. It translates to CASSTRTGVNTEAFF.

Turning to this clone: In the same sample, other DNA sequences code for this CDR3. CDR3 nucleotides: TGCGCCAGCAGCCAAGGACAGGGGAATGGCTACACCTTC. Its protein product is CASSQGQGNGYTF. The chain joins TRBV5-1 to TRBJ1-2; 9 nucleotides align to TRBD1. The junction had 4 bases not matched to a gene; V was cut back by 4 bases and J by 6 bases. The CDR3 loop spans 13 amino acids. Germline V gene lookup returns CDR1 SGHRS and CDR2 YFSETQ.

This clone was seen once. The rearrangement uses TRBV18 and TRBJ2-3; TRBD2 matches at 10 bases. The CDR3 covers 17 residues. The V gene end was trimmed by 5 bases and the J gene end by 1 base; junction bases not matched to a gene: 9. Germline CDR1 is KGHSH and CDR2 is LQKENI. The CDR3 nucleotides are TGTGCCAGCTCATCGCGGAGCCTAGCGGGGGGCACAGATACGCAGTATTTT. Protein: CASSSRSLAGGTDTQYF.

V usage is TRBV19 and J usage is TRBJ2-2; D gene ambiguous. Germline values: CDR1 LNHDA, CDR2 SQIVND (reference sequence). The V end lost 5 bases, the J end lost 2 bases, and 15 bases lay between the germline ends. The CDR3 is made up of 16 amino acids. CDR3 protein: CASSSAAGSNTGELFF. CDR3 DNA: TGTGCCAGTAGTTCTGCGGCCGGTTCTAACACCGGGGAGCTGTTTTTT.

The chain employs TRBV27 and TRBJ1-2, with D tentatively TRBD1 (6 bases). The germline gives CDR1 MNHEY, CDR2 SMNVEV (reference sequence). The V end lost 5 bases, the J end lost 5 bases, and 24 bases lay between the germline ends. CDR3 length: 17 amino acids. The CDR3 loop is CASSEGWNREGVYGYTF. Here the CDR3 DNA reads TGTGCCAGCAGTGAGGGGTGGAACAGGGAGGGGGTTTATGGCTACACCTTC.

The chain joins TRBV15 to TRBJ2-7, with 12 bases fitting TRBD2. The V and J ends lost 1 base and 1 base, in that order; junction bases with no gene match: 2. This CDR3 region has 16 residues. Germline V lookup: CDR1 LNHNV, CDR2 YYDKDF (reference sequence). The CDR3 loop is CATSRASGGVSYEQYF. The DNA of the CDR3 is TGTGCCACCAGCAGAGCTAGCGGGGGGGTATCCTACGAGCAGTACTTC. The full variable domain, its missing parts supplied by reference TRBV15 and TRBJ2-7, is DAMVIQNPRYQVTQFGKPVTLSCSQTLNHNVMYWYQQKSSQAPKLLFHYYDKDFNNEADTPDNFQSRRPNTSFCFLDIRSPGLGDTAMYLCATSRASGGVSYEQYFGPGTRLTVT.